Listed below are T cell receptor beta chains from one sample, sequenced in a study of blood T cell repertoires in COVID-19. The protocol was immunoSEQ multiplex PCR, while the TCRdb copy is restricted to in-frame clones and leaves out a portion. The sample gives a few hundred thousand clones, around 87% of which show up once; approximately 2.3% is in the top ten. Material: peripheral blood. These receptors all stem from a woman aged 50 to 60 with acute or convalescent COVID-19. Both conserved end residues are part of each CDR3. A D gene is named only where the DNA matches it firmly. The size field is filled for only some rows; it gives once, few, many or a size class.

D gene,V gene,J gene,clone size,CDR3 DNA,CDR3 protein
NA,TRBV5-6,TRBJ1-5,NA,TGTGCCAGCAGCTTTTTCGGGGGGCAGCCCCAGCATTTT,CASSFFGGQPQHF
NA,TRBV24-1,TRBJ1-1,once,TGTGCCACCAGTGACACGGACACTGAAGCTTTCTTT,CATSDTDTEAFF
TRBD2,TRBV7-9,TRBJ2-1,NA,TGTGCCAGCAGCACGACTAGCGGGAGTGGGAATGAGCAGTTCTTC,CASSTTSGSGNEQFF
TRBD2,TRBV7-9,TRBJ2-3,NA,TGTGCCAGCACCCTACTAGCGGGACCCACAGATACGCAGTATTTT,CASTLLAGPTDTQYF
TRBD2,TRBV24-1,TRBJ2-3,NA,TGTGCCACCAGTGATTTGCCTCGCGGGAGTAAAGATACGCAGTATTTT,CATSDLPRGSKDTQYF
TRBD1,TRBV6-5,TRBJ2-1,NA,TGTGCCAGCAGCGATCGACAGGGAGACTACAATGAGCAGTTCTTC,CASSDRQGDYNEQFF
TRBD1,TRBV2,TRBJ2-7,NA,TGTGCCAGCAGGGACTCCGGGACAGGGGGCGTCAAAAACTTC,CASRDSGTGGVKNF
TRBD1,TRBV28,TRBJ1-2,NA,TGTGCCAGCAGTCCGGTGGACAGGGGGACCTATGGCTACACCTTC,CASSPVDRGTYGYTF
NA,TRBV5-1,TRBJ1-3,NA,TGCGCCAGCAGCTTGGCGGCAGGGCCTGGAAACACCATATATTTT,CASSLAAGPGNTIYF
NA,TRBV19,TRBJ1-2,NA,TGTGCCAGTAGTACCTCGTCCCGAAAGACGGGATTCTATGGCTACACCTTC,CASSTSSRKTGFYGYTF
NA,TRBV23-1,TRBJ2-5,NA,TGCGCCAGCTTACCTAGGGAGACCCAGTACTTC,CASLPRETQYF
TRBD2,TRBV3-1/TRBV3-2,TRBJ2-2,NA,TGTGCCAGCAGCCATACTAGCGGACTCACCGGGGAGCTGTTTTTT,CASSHTSGLTGELFF
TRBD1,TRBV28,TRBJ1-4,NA,TGTGCCAGCAGGCTAACAGGACAGGGGTTTGAAAAACTGTTTTTT,CASRLTGQGFEKLFF
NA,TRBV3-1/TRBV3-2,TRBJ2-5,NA,TGTGCCAGCAGCCAAGAATGGGGCAGGGAGACCCAGTACTTC,CASSQEWGRETQYF
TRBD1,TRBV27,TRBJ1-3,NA,TGTGCCAGCAGTTTAAACAGGGGATCAGGAAACACCATATATTTT,CASSLNRGSGNTIYF
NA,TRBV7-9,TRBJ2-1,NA,TGTGCCAGCAGGACCACGGGGTTTGGGAATGAGCAGTTCTTC,CASRTTGFGNEQFF
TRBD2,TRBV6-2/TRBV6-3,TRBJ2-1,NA,TGTGCCAGCAGTCGCGGACTAGCGGGACTCTACAATGAGCAGTTCTTC,CASSRGLAGLYNEQFF
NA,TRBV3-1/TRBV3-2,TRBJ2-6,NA,TGTGCCAGCAGCAAAAAAGCCGGGGCCAACGTCCTGACTTTC,CASSKKAGANVLTF
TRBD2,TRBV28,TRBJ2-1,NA,TGTGCCAGTAAATCATCCGGGACTAGCGGTTACAATGAGCAGTTCTTC,CASKSSGTSGYNEQFF
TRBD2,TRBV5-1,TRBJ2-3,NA,TGCGCCACCCGACTAGCGGGAGGGCAGGCAGATACGCAGTATTTT,CATRLAGGQADTQYF
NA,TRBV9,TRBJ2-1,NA,TGTGCCAGCAGCGTAGACTGGTATGAGCAGTTCTTC,CASSVDWYEQFF
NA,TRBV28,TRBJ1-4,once,TGTGCCAGCAGTTTGTATTTTGAATCGACAGAGTCTAATGAAAAACTGTTTTTT,CASSLYFESTESNEKLFF
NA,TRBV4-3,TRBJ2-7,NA,TGCGCCAGCATCCCCTCCGAGAACAGGGACTACGAGCAGTACTTC,CASIPSENRDYEQYF
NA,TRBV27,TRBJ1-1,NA,TGTGCCAGCAGTTTATACAGGGCCGACACTGAAGCTTTCTTT,CASSLYRADTEAFF
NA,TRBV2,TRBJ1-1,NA,TGTGCCAGCAGTGCTCAGGTAGGCACTGAAGCTTTCTTT,CASSAQVGTEAFF
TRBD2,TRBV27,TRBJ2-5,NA,TGTGCCAGCAGCCGCCCCCAGGGAGGGAAAGAGACCCAGTACTTC,CASSRPQGGKETQYF
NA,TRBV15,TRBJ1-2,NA,TGTGCCACCAGCAGAGATCGTCGCCGGTTATTAGAGAATGGCTACACCTTC,CATSRDRRRLLENGYTF
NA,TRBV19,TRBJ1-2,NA,TGTGCCAGTAATGGGGCGGACGGCTATGGCTACACCTTC,CASNGADGYGYTF
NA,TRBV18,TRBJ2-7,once,TGTGCCAGCTCACGTTCCCGGACAGAGACCTACGAGCAGTACTTC,CASSRSRTETYEQYF
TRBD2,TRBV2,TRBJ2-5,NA,TGTGCCAGCAGTGAAGAAGCTAGCGGGATCCAAGAGACCCAGTACTTC,CASSEEASGIQETQYF
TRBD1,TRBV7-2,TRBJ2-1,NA,TGTGCCAGCAGCGCCGACAGGGACAGACAGTTCTTC,CASSADRDRQFF
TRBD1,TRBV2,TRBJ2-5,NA,TGTGCCAGCAGAGAGACCACAGGGGGCGGAGAGACCCAGTACTTC,CASRETTGGGETQYF
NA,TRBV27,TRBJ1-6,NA,TGTGCCAGCAGTTTAGAACAGAGCTCCTATAATTCACCCCTCCACTTT,CASSLEQSSYNSPLHF
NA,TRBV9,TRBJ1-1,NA,TGTGCCAGCAGTGCACTGGGGCGAAGGACTGAAGCTTTCTTT,CASSALGRRTEAFF
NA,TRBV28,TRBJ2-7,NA,TGTGCCAGCAGTTCTCCGGGGACTGGCTCCTACGAGCAGTACTTC,CASSSPGTGSYEQYF
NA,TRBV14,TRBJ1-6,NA,TGTGCCAGCAGCCAAGGTGACCCTAGGAATTCACCCCTCCACTTT,CASSQGDPRNSPLHF
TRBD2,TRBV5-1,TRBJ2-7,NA,TGCGCCAGCAGCCCAGGTCTAGCGGGAACCTACGAGCAGTACTTC,CASSPGLAGTYEQYF
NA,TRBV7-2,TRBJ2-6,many,TGTGCCAGCAGCCCTAATTCTGGGGCCAACGTCCTGACTTTC,CASSPNSGANVLTF
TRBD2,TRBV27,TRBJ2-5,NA,TGTGCCAGCAAGATTAGCGGGAAGGGGACCCAGTACTTC,CASKISGKGTQYF
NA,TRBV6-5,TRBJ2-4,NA,TGTGCCAGCACCTTCGACAGGCGGGACATTCAGTACTTC,CASTFDRRDIQYF
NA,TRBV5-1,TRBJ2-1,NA,TGCGCCAGCAGCGCACAGAGGGAACGTGAGCAGTTCTTC,CASSAQREREQFF
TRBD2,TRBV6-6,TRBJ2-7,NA,TGTGCCAGCAGCTTCCTAGCGGGAGACTCCTACGAGCAGTACTTC,CASSFLAGDSYEQYF
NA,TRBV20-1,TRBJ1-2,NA,TGCAGTGCTAGAGGCGACTATGGCTACACCTTC,CSARGDYGYTF
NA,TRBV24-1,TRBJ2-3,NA,TGTGCCACCAGTGGAGAAGATACGCAGTATTTT,CATSGEDTQYF
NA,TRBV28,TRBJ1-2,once,TGTGCCAGCAGTTTATTCAGACTGAACTATGGCTACACCTTC,CASSLFRLNYGYTF
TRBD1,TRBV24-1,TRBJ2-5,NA,TGTGCCACCGCTATCGCAGGGGGAGAGACCCAGTACTTC,CATAIAGGETQYF
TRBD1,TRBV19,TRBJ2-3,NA,TGTGCCAGTAGTGCACGGGGACAGGGTATCACAGATACGCAGTATTTT,CASSARGQGITDTQYF
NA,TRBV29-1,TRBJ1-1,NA,TGCAGCGTTGGGAAAGGCAGGGACATGAACACTGAAGCTTTCTTT,CSVGKGRDMNTEAFF
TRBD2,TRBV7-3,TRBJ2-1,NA,TGTGCCAGCAGCTTAAGGGCTAGCGGGAGGGCCAACGAGCAGTTCTTC,CASSLRASGRANEQFF
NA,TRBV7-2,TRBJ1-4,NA,TGTGCCAGCAGCTTAGGGCCCCGAGGGGAAAAACTGTTTTTT,CASSLGPRGEKLFF
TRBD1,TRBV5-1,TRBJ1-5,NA,TGCGCCAGCAGCCTATCTTATCGGACAGGGGTTAGCAATCAGCCCCAGCATTTT,CASSLSYRTGVSNQPQHF